Given below is one T cell receptor beta chain in context. Its antigen is currently unknown. These data are taken from a study of Ad26.COV2.S vaccination and SARS-CoV-2 variants. Germline CDR1 reads MNHEY; CDR2 reads SVGAGI. V lost 7 bases, J lost 6 bases, and 8 bases stayed unmatched. The CDR3 extends over 13 amino acids. As to treatment: roughly 19 received Ad26.COV2.S at low or high dose, single or two shots; about 5 received placebo; per-sample allocation not given. Samples analyzed were those drawn on day 63 after the first vaccine or placebo injection. The donor's status was that of an adult aged 18-55 years in Boston. The assay was immunoSEQ multiplex PCR, and TCRdb's table has in-frame clones only and misses some. Of 380,000 or so clones listed, 70% to 90% were seen once; the top ten hold approximately 11%. Broader study findings: The TCR breadth and depth analyses may have understated or missed part of the total T cell responses.

The starting material was peripheral blood, obtained in a trial of Ad26.COV2.S vaccine versus placebo. This rearrangement joins TRBV6-5 to TRBJ1-2; 7 nucleotides match TRBD1. The sequence was obtained from a person between 18 and 65 years old who received the Ad26.COV2.S COVID-19 vaccine or a placebo. The chain's CDR3 is CASTLDREDGYTF. DNA for the CDR3: TGTGCCAGCACCCTTGACAGGGAGGATGGCTACACCTTC.